A single sample gave rise to the 3 T cell receptor beta chains below, sequenced in a study of tumor and adjacent non-tumor tissue in lung cancer. TCRbeta libraries were built with three rounds of nested PCR, modified from ARM-PCR. Via MiXCR, TCRdb re-called the multiplex PCR reads, giving one row per CDR3 protein. The sample yields 200,000 to 250,000 distinct CDR3 sequences, 71% seen once. No cell sorting was done before RNA was extracted from the tissue. What was sequenced was lung tumor tissue. The origin of the receptors is a man aged 55-75 years with non-small cell lung cancer.

This clonotype appeared a single time. The CDR3 ends on some other residue instead of the conserved phenylalanine or tryptophan, so this is likely a read error. J is TRBJ1-1 and V is TRBV12-3 or TRBV12-4, with D perhaps TRBD1 (5 bases). This CDR3 has 12 residues. Trimming took 9 bases from V and 6 from J, leaving 14 bases between them. CDR3 coding DNA: TGTGCCAGTAGACTGACAGATGCTGAAGCTTTCCTT. Residues: CASRLTDAEAFL.

This clonotype was observed at least ten times. The CDR3 sequence: CSASNRDTQYF. DNA of the CDR3: TGCAGTGCTAGTAATAGAGATACGCAGTATTTT. V and J are TRBV20-1 and TRBJ2-3, with D unclear. The CDR3 runs 11 residues. Trimming removed 3 bases at V and 5 bases at J, with 6 bases between. Germline values: CDR1 DFQATT, CDR2 SNEGSKA (reference sequence).

Worth noting for this clonotype: One end of the junction does not line up with germline, which may come from a read error. This chain uses TRBV12-3 or TRBV12-4 with TRBJ2-7; TRBD1 or TRBD2 may be the D gene (5 bases each). CDR3 length: 15 residues. CDR3 nucleotides: TGTGTCAGCAGAGCCGGGACGTCGGTCACCTACGAGCAGTACTTC. As protein: CVSRAGTSVTYEQYF.